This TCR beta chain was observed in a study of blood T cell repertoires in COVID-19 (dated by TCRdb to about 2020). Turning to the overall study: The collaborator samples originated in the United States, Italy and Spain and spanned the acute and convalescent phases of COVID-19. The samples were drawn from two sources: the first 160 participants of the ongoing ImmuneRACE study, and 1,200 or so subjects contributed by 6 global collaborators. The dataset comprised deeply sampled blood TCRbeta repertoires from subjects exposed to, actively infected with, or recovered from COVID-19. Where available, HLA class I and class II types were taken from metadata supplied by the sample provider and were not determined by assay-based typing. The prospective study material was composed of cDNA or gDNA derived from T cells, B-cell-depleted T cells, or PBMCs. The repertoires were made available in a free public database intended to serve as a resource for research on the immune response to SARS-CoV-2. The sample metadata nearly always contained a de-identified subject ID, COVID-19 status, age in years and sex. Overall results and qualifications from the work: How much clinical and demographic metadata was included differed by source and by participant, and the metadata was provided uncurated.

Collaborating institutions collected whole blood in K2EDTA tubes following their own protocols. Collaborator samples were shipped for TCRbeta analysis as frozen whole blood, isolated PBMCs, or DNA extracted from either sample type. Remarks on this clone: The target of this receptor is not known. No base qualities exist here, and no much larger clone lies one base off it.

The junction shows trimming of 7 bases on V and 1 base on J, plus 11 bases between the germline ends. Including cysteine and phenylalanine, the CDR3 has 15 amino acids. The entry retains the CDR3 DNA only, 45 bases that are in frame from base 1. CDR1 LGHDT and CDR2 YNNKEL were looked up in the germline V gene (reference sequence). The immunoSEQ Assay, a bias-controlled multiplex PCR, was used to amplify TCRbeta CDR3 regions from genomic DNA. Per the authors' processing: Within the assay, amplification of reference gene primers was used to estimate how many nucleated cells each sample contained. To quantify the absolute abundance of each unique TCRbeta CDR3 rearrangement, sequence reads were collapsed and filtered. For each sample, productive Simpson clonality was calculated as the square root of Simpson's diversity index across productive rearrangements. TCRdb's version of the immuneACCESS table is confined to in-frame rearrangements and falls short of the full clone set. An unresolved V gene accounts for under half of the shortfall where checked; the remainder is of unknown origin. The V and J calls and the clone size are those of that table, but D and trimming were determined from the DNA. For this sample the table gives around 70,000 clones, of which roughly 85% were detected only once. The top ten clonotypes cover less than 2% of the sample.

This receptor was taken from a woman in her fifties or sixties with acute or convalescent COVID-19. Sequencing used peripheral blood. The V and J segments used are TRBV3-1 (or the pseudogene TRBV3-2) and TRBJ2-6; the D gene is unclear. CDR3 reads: CASKSTGSGANVLTF. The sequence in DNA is TGTGCCAGCAAATCCACCGGGTCTGGGGCCAACGTCCTGACTTTC.